Here is one T cell receptor (beta chain) with its context. An end of the junction does not agree with germline; a read error may underlie this. The germline CDR1 and CDR2 sequences are SGHRS and YFSETQ. The CDR3 length is 13 residues. In the library, individual cDNA molecules carried attached unique molecular identifiers. TCRdb fed the 5' RACE reads into MiXCR, producing one record per CDR3 protein. The top ten hold 0.95% to 1.5% of the sample, which has 85,000 to 100,000 distinct CDR3 sequences, approximately 17% seen once. This record belongs to a study of early T cells in non-severe SARS-CoV-2 infection. Study-level information: Chains were unpaired, as sequencing was done on bulk RNA from unsorted whole blood.

The sequenced material came from whole blood. This chain connects TRBV5-1 to TRBJ2-7; D is perhaps TRBD2 (6 bases). The receptor's source is an adult who was a healthcare worker with PCR-confirmed SARS-CoV-2 infection or an uninfected control (not recorded which). This CDR3 is CASSGDSLTEEYF. CDR3 DNA: TGCGCCAGCAGCGGGGACTCCCTCACCGAGGAGTACTTC.